The T cell receptor (beta chain) described here comes from a study of identical twins. This clonotype appeared many times. What it recognizes is unknown. Study-wide results and limits: Without tracking the same donors, conclusions rested on cross-sectional statistical analysis. The authors noted that invariant MAIT and iNKT cells could partly confound zero-insertion analyses.

TCRdb called the 5' RACE reads again in MiXCR, with one record for every CDR3 protein. The table includes 500,000 to 700,000 distinct CDR3 sequences, about 7% detected once. V lost 3 bases and J 4 bases, leaving 16 bases between the germline ends. Per the germline V gene, CDR1 is MDHEN and CDR2 is SYDVKM. This CDR3 has 15 residues. This same sample was also part of a study on yellow fever vaccine responses in identical twins.

This clonotype was obtained from a woman between 18 and 30 years old in good health. The sequencing input was PBMCs. The chain employs TRBV28 and TRBJ2-7, with D possibly TRBD2 on 6 matching bases. The DNA of the CDR3 is TGTGCCAGCAGTTTGGGGGTAGCGGACCTATACGAGCAGTACTTC. Encoded protein: CASSLGVADLYEQYF.